This T cell receptor beta chain was recorded in a study of metastatic and nonmetastatic thyroid tumors. The V end was cut by 2 bases, the J end by 7 bases, with 15 bases between. The CDR3 is 14 amino acids. Germline-derived CDR1 and CDR2 are MGHRA and YSYEKL. With MiXCR, TCRdb reprocessed the PCR reads. The sample includes 70,000 or so clones, 13% to 15% seen only once; the top ten take less than 8.5%. No patient received treatment before thyroid surgery. The chain combines TRBV4-1 with TRBJ2-7, with D possibly called TRBD1 or TRBD2 (6 bases each). The origin of this receptor is a male donor with papillary thyroid cancer or a benign thyroid nodule (not recorded which). Some clones in this sample may be carry-over from other donors' samples. Source material: blood. The CDR3 DNA follows: TGCGCCAGCAGCCAACTTGAGGGGGGACGGGAGCAGTACTTC. This translates into CASSQLEGGREQYF.